Following are 22 T cell receptor beta chains from one sample sequenced in a study of T cells in Graves' hyperthyroidism and ophthalmopathy. Researchers amplified the TCR beta CDR3 regions from RNA transcripts. When the TCR CDR3 underwent first-round RT-PCR, the HTBI primer set was used. TCRdb independently ran MiXCR on the multiplex PCR reads; one entry per CDR3 protein. This repertoire shows around 600,000 distinct CDR3 sequences, around a sixth found once; its top ten account for around 7.5%. Sequenced sample: blood. Receptor source: a woman under 40 with Graves' hyperthyroidism.

This clonotype was found many times. The gene calls are TRBV29-1 and TRBJ2-7, with 7 bases lining up with TRBD1. Looked up from germline, CDR1 is SQVTM and CDR2 is ANQGSEA. V lost 7 bases, J lost 5 bases, and 8 bases stayed unmatched. CDR3 size: 12 residues. The CDR3 nucleotides read TGCAGCGGTAAAGACAGGGTCGACGAGCAGTACTTC. Residues: CSGKDRVDEQYF.

In this sample, this clonotype turned up a few times. The chain uses TRBV19 and TRBJ2-1; 8 bases are a match to TRBD2. This CDR3 contains 19 residues. V was pared by 2 bases and J by 0 bases, with 12 bases of the junction left unmatched. Germline CDR1 is LNHDA and CDR2 is SQIVND (reference sequence). Here the CDR3 reads CASSINGAGAFSSYNEQFF. CDR3 bases: TGTGCCAGTAGTATAAACGGAGCGGGAGCTTTCAGCTCCTACAATGAGCAGTTCTTC.

Details on this clonotype: Given a much more abundant clone one base away, this may be a read error. V usage is TRBV3-1 and J usage is TRBJ2-1; no firm D call. Germline values: CDR1 LGHDT, CDR2 YNNKEL (reference sequence). Trimming cost V 2 bases and J 8 bases, with 10 bases left between them. This CDR3 contains 13 residues. CDR3 bases: TGTGCCAGCAGCCAAACCGCGTTACATGAGCAGTTCTTC. This codes for CASSQTALHEQFF.

J is TRBJ2-7 and V is TRBV20-1; D is undetermined. Between the trimmed V and J ends, which lost 3 bases and 7 bases, there was a span of 16 bases. CDR3 length equals 13 residues. Germline CDR1 and CDR2: DFQATT and SNEGSKA (reference sequence). In DNA, the CDR3 is TGCAGTGCTAGTACCGCGTACCGTTTGGAGCAGTACTTC. This gives the protein CSASTAYRLEQYF.

This clonotype has a handful of counts. The chain uses TRBV12-5 and TRBJ2-5; unclear D gene. The CDR3 totals 11 residues. The V and J ends lost 6 bases and 2 bases respectively, with 4 bases between them. Per germline, CDR1 LGHNT and CDR2 FRNRAP. The CDR3 reads CASGVQETQYF. In nucleotides, the CDR3 is TGTGCTAGTGGGGTTCAAGAGACCCAGTACTTC.

This clonotype has just a few counts. The gene calls are TRBV20-1 and TRBJ2-1; 9 nucleotides match TRBD2. The germline V gene encodes CDR1 DFQATT and CDR2 SNEGSKA (reference sequence). J was trimmed by 8 bases and V by 5 bases; bases with no gene match: 13. The CDR3 has 15 residues. The CDR3 nucleotides are TGCAGTGCTCCCCTAGGCGGGAGGGATCGCGATGAGCAGTTCTTC. Amino acids: CSAPLGGRDRDEQFF.

This clonotype was counted a few times. The chain uses TRBV6-2 or TRBV6-3 and TRBJ1-2; TRBD1 matches 8 bases. Germline CDR1 is MNHEY and CDR2 is SVGEGT. V was pared by 2 bases and J by 3 bases, with 8 bases of the junction left unmatched. The CDR3 sequence is 16 residues long. The CDR3 DNA reads TGTGCCAGCAGTTACACAACAGGGGGATTGGACTATGGCTACACCTTC. Its translation is CASSYTTGGLDYGYTF.

This clonotype was counted between two and nine times. The chain is built from TRBV6-2 or TRBV6-3 and TRBJ2-7, with D possibly matching TRBD2 (6 bases). V was cut by 2 bases and J by 4 bases, with 15 bases left in between. CDR1 MNHEY and CDR2 SVGEGT come from the germline V gene. This CDR3 contains 15 residues. CDR3 nucleotides: TGTGCCAGCAGTTACGTCCGGGGGATGTGGTACGAGCAGTACTTC. Translated, it gives CASSYVRGMWYEQYF.

V usage is TRBV10-3 and J usage is TRBJ2-5, with 11 nucleotides matching TRBD1. Per the germline V gene, CDR1 is ENHRY and CDR2 is SYGVKD. The CDR3 loop spans 14 amino acids. Trimming at V came to 6 bases and at J to 5 bases, leaving 5 bases not matched to a gene. CDR3 sequence reads: CAISPGQGGETQYF. CDR3 sequence (DNA): TGTGCCATCAGCCCGGGACAGGGGGGGGAGACCCAGTACTTC.

This clonotype was counted many times. J is TRBJ2-2 and V is TRBV20-1; 8 bases match TRBD2. CDR3 length: 15 amino acids. The J segment lost 3 bases and the V segment lost 0 bases, leaving 3 bases of the junction unmatched. Per germline, CDR1 DFQATT and CDR2 SNEGSKA (reference sequence). The CDR3 nucleotides are TGCAGTGCTAGAGAGGACGGGAGGGACACCGGGGAGCTGTTTTTT. Amino acid sequence: CSAREDGRDTGELFF.

The sample holds many counts of this clonotype. V and J are TRBV6-1 and TRBJ2-2, with TRBD1 identical over 10 bases. J was trimmed by 2 bases and V by 6 bases; bases with no gene match: 6. Germline lookup yields CDR1 MNHNS and CDR2 SASEGT. The CDR3 has 16 amino acids. The CDR3 nucleotides are TGTGCCAGCAGCAACCGGGACAGGGGTAACACCGGGGAGCTGTTTTTT. Translation gives CASSNRDRGNTGELFF.

This clonotype was observed at least ten times. V gene TRBV20-1 combines with J gene TRBJ2-1; 10 bases line up with TRBD2. The length of the CDR3 is 15 residues. Trimming at V came to 0 bases and at J to 4 bases, leaving 3 bases not matched to a gene. Germline V gene data show CDR1 as DFQATT and CDR2 as SNEGSKA (reference sequence). CDR3 sequence (DNA): TGCAGTGCTAGAGACCCGGGACTAGCGTACAATGAGCAGTTCTTC. Its protein is CSARDPGLAYNEQFF.

This clonotype was counted at least ten times. The genes are TRBV28 and TRBJ1-2, with TRBD1 as a possible D gene (5 bases). Trimming removed 6 bases from V and 5 bases from J, with 25 bases in between. Germline lookup yields CDR1 MDHEN and CDR2 SYDVKM. CDR3 length: 17 residues. The CDR3, as DNA: TGTGCCAGCAGCCCAGGGACCGCGACACGATATGTTTATGGCTACACCTTC. Protein product: CASSPGTATRYVYGYTF.

This clonotype turned up a few times. The germline gene is not matched at one end of the junction; a read error may be the cause. The chain carries TRBV4-2 and TRBJ2-2; D is unclear. The CDR3 is 12 residues long. From germline, CDR1 is LGHNA and CDR2 YNFKEQ. The CDR3 DNA follows: TGTGCCAGCGGCCAAAGTGACGGGGAGCTGTTTTTT. It specifies CASGQSDGELFF.

The gene calls are TRBV9 and TRBJ1-5; D possibly corresponds to TRBD1 (5 bases). Trimming took off 2 bases at V and 0 bases at J, with 9 bases between the two ends. The germline gives CDR1 SGDLS, CDR2 YYNGEE. The CDR3 spans 15 residues. The CDR3 is CASSVTGDSNQPQHF. CDR3 coding DNA: TGTGCCAGCAGCGTTACGGGGGATAGCAATCAGCCCCAGCATTTT.

This clonotype was found many times. CDR3 nucleotide sequence: TGTGCCAGCAGTGGCAGGGCGAGCGGGGAGCTGTTTTTT. Translated, it gives CASSGRASGELFF. The genes are TRBV2 and TRBJ2-2; tentatively, D is TRBD1 (5 bases). CDR1 and CDR2 from the germline V gene are SNHLY and FYNNEI. Trimming stripped 4 bases from V and 7 bases from J, with 10 bases between. The CDR3 runs to 13 residues.

In its sample, this clonotype was seen many times. The chain carries TRBV18 and TRBJ2-5, with D perhaps assigned TRBD1 or TRBD2 (6 bases each). In germline, CDR1 is KGHSH, CDR2 LQKENI. V shed 0 bases and J shed 13 bases, with 15 bases lying between them. The CDR3 is 13 amino acids. This chain's CDR3 is CASSPPGGPAPYF. Written as DNA, the CDR3 is TGTGCCAGCTCACCACCGGGGGGCCCCGCTCCGTACTTC.

CDR3 nucleotides: TGTGCCAGCAGCGCCAACATAGGGGGGACTAGCGGGGTATCCTACAATGAGCAGTTCTTC. Its translation is CASSANIGGTSGVSYNEQFF. The chain carries TRBV9 and TRBJ2-1, with 13 nucleotides matching TRBD2. The CDR3 covers 20 residues. J lost 1 base, V lost 3 bases, and 13 bases had no gene match. CDR1 and CDR2 from the germline V gene are SGDLS and YYNGEE.

This clonotype was detected ten times or more. V gene TRBV7-3 combines with J gene TRBJ2-1; D is uncertain. The V gene lost 2 bases and the J gene lost 10 bases, with 9 bases spanning the gap. The CDR3 runs to 12 residues. CDR1 is SGHTA and CDR2 is FQGTGA in the germline V gene. The CDR3 DNA reads TGTGCCAGCAGCTTAGGGTACACAGAGCAGTTCTTC. This encodes CASSLGYTEQFF.

The sample holds a few counts of this clonotype. The chain recombines TRBV9 with TRBJ2-6; D gene uncertain. Germline V gene sequence: CDR1 SGDLS, CDR2 YYNGEE. V was shortened by 6 bases and J by 2 bases, with 6 bases between the two germline ends. The CDR3 has 13 residues. The CDR3 DNA is TGTGCCAGCAATTACCCTGGGGCCAACGTCCTGACTTTC. Translation: CASNYPGANVLTF.

V usage is TRBV19 and J usage is TRBJ2-7; 14 bases agree with TRBD2. The CDR3 covers 16 residues. Germline assignment: CDR1 LNHDA and CDR2 SQIVND (reference sequence). After removal of 4 bases from V and 7 bases from J, the junction contained 9 bases not matched to a gene. The CDR3 protein is CASSTLGLAGAGEQYF. The CDR3 bases are TGTGCCAGTAGTACCCTGGGACTAGCGGGAGCAGGGGAGCAGTACTTC.

This clonotype was observed at least ten times. The chain is built from TRBV12-3 or TRBV12-4 and TRBJ2-1; D is undetermined. This CDR3 is 13 amino acids long. Trimming removed 2 bases from V and 9 bases from J, with 11 bases in between. CDR3 protein: CASSLPTYGEQFF. The CDR3 DNA follows: TGTGCCAGCAGTTTACCCACTTACGGTGAGCAGTTCTTC.